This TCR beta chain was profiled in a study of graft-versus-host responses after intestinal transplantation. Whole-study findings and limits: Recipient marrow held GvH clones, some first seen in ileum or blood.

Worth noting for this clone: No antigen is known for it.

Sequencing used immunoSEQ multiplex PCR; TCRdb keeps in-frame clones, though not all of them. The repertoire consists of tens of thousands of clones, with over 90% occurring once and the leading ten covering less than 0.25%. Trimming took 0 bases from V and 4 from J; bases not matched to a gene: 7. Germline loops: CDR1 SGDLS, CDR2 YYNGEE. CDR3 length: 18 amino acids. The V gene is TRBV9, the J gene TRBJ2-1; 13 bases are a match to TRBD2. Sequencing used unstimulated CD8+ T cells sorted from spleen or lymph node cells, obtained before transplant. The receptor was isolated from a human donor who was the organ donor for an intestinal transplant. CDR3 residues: CASSVGVGLAGWYNEQFF. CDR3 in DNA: TGTGCCAGCAGCGTAGGGGTGGGACTAGCGGGATGGTACAATGAGCAGTTCTTC.